A selection of T cell receptor beta chains follows, all from one sample in a study of identical twins. TCRdb called the 5' RACE reads again in MiXCR, with one record for every CDR3 protein. The sample has 280,000 or so distinct CDR3 sequences, about 8.9% seen once. These data were also filed under a second study, of yellow fever vaccine responses in identical twins.

The sequencing input was memory (CD45RO+) T cells sorted from blood. These receptors came from a woman aged 18-29 years in good health. Each CDR3 is given without its conserved first and last residue. Fields, in order: V gene, clone size, J gene, CDR3 length, CDR3 protein. Not all rows give a size; the values are once, few, many and, for expanded clones, a class.

>TRBV18|NA|TRBJ2-5|11
ASSRSTQETQY
>TRBV6-5|many|TRBJ1-5|11
ASSYNINQPQH
>TRBV3-1|few|TRBJ2-5|13
ASSQRGRVRETQY
>TRBV6-1|many|TRBJ2-5|12
ASSPGTAQETQY
>TRBV24-1|many|TRBJ2-5|13
ATSDPTGTSETQY
>TRBV27|NA|TRBJ2-2|10
ASSASGGALF
>TRBV18|NA|TRBJ1-2|12
ASSPPSRGNGYT
>TRBV6-7|many|TRBJ2-2|15
ASGRAGTSVNTGELF
>TRBV10-3|many|TRBJ2-7|10
AIRLDGYEQY
>TRBV14|few|TRBJ1-6|12
ASSQLRGNSPLH
>TRBV27|NA|TRBJ1-4|9
ATATNEKLF
>TRBV12-3/TRBV12-4|many|TRBJ1-2|11
ASSLGFPNGYT
>TRBV5-1|many|TRBJ2-1|13
ASSFSPGSYNEQF
>TRBV6-1|few|TRBJ1-2|11
ASSEGRWAGYT
>TRBV3-1|many|TRBJ2-7|10
ASSQRGSEQY
>TRBV24-1|many|TRBJ2-2|17
ATSEPFGTSVPHTGELF
>TRBV11-2|NA|TRBJ2-7|11
ASSLNEGLEQY
>TRBV7-9|NA|TRBJ2-5|13
TSSLAPPVRVVQY
>TRBV9|NA|TRBJ1-2|12
ASQPARGDYGYT
>TRBV7-7|many|TRBJ2-7|13
ASSLPPPVNYEQY
>TRBV3-1|many|TRBJ2-2|11
ASTRGDTGELF
>TRBV6-4|few|TRBJ2-3|13
ASSADGGSTDTQY
>TRBV4-2|few|TRBJ2-5|14
ASSQAHGTSGDAQY
>TRBV15|NA|TRBJ2-3|15
ATSTLGQALSTDTQY
>TRBV5-4|NA|TRBJ2-1|16
ASSLGWVAGATYNEQF
>TRBV5-1|few|TRBJ2-5|12
ASSTRDSQETQY
>TRBV5-5|few|TRBJ2-3|12
ASRFEGGGDTQY
>TRBV28|NA|TRBJ1-1|12
ASSSPGRLLEAF
>TRBV10-3|many|TRBJ1-2|13
AISESGQGRYGYT
>TRBV14|NA|TRBJ2-1|11
ASSPIRTGEQF
>TRBV19|few|TRBJ2-1|11
ASSTRDSNEQF
>TRBV11-2|many|TRBJ2-3|16
ASSLKLGLAGYTDTQY
>TRBV11-3|NA|TRBJ2-7|13
ASSLFAQGSYEQY
>TRBV5-1|many|TRBJ2-5|13
ASSFGPGQDVSQY
>TRBV20-1|NA|TRBJ2-3|13
SAPKGGGSGDTQY
>TRBV20-1|NA|TRBJ2-3|14
SASRTSGGLTDTQY
>TRBV7-8|NA|TRBJ2-5|13
ASSLRQGFEETQY
>TRBV3-1|NA|TRBJ1-5|18
ASSQATGTGGPGGNQPQN
>TRBV28|few|TRBJ1-1|14
ASSFRDSLTNTEAF
>TRBV14|NA|TRBJ2-1|13
ASSQPGHIYNEQF
>TRBV3-1|many|TRBJ2-7|13
ASSQVLAGVGEQY
>TRBV2|few|TRBJ2-1|10
ASKGRGNEQF
>TRBV7-9|few|TRBJ1-2|12
ASSSGQLNYGYT
>TRBV19|NA|TRBJ1-1|13
ASSIAGALNTEAF
>TRBV27|few|TRBJ1-5|13
ASSLTGGGNQPQH
>TRBV6-1|NA|TRBJ2-7|11
ASSPDRFYEQY
>TRBV5-6|few|TRBJ1-6|14
ASSLITGQGGSPLH
>TRBV28|few|TRBJ2-7|12
ASSTPLGTYEQY
>TRBV18|many|TRBJ1-6|13
ASSPSALYNSPLH
>TRBV10-3|NA|TRBJ1-5|10
ASREGTQPQH
>TRBV24-1|NA|TRBJ2-2|12
ATSDPNDTGELF
>TRBV18|many|TRBJ1-1|12
ASSPAGGGTEAF